Each of the 12 T cell receptor beta chains below was sequenced from the same sample in a study of blood T cell repertoires in COVID-19. This table comes from immunoSEQ multiplex PCR, and its TCRdb copy is limited to in-frame clones, with some not included. This table has hundreds of thousands of clones, 83% appearing once. The source material was peripheral blood. The receptors originated from a woman aged 25-40 years with COVID-19, enrolled during active disease.

In nucleotides, the CDR3 is TGCGCCAGCAGCCAGGTTACAGGGGCTGGAAACACCATATATTTT. This encodes CASSQVTGAGNTIYF. V usage is TRBV4-3 and J usage is TRBJ1-3, with 7 nucleotides matching TRBD1. The V gene end was trimmed by 3 bases and the J gene end by 2 bases; junction bases not matched to a gene: 4. This CDR3 region has 15 residues. Germline-derived CDR1 and CDR2 are LGHNA and YSLEER.

This clone was found once. The rearrangement uses TRBV11-2 and TRBJ1-2, with D perhaps matching TRBD1 (6 bases). This CDR3 has 14 residues. Germline V gene sequence: CDR1 SGHAT, CDR2 FQNNGV. Between the trimmed V and J ends, which lost 5 bases and 3 bases, there was a span of 13 bases. This CDR3 reads CASSRMGAHYGYTF. The CDR3 bases are TGTGCCAGCAGCCGGATGGGGGCCCACTATGGCTACACCTTC.

The chain couples TRBV3-1 (or the pseudogene TRBV3-2) to TRBJ2-2; TRBD2 agrees at 15 bases. The CDR3 is 17 amino acids. Per germline, CDR1 LGHDT and CDR2 YNNKEL (reference sequence). The V gene end was trimmed by 4 bases and the J gene end by 4 bases; junction bases not matched to a gene: 4. This CDR3 reads CASSPAGLAGGTGELFF. CDR3 bases: TGTGCCAGCAGCCCCGCGGGACTAGCGGGAGGCACCGGGGAGCTGTTTTTT.

This clone was found a few times. CDR3 protein: CASSLRLAGGLAGELFF. The CDR3 DNA follows: TGTGCCAGCAGCTTGAGACTAGCGGGAGGGCTTGCCGGGGAGCTGTTTTTT. The chain links TRBV11-3 to TRBJ2-2; 14 nucleotides align to TRBD2. Germline V gives CDR1 SGHNT, CDR2 YENEEA. J was trimmed by 6 bases and V by 3 bases; bases with no gene match: 6. This CDR3 comprises 17 residues.

The chain is built from TRBV29-1 and TRBJ2-7; a weak D match, TRBD1 (6 bases). Germline CDR1 reads SQVTM; CDR2 reads ANQGSEA. V lost 5 bases and J 5 bases, leaving 13 bases between the germline ends. CDR3 length: 12 amino acids. In DNA form, the CDR3 reads TGCAGCGTTAACTGGGACAAGGACGAGCAGTACTTC. Translating it yields CSVNWDKDEQYF.

The chain combines TRBV28 with TRBJ2-6; the D is unclear. The germline V gene encodes CDR1 MDHEN and CDR2 SYDVKM. Trimming took 6 bases from V and 0 from J, leaving 6 bases between them. The CDR3 loop spans 14 amino acids. Here the CDR3 DNA reads TGTGCCAGCAGGAGCTCCTCTGGGGCCAACGTCCTGACTTTC. As protein: CASRSSSGANVLTF.

The rearrangement uses TRBV15 and TRBJ2-2; 8 bases agree with TRBD1. The J segment lost 3 bases and the V segment lost 7 bases, leaving 4 bases of the junction unmatched. The CDR3 is 14 residues long. Germline V lookup: CDR1 LNHNV, CDR2 YYDKDF (reference sequence). The CDR3, as DNA: TGTGCCACCAAACAGGACAGGGACACCGGGGAGCTGTTTTTT. This gives the protein CATKQDRDTGELFF.

This clone was seen only a few times. This sequence joins TRBV6-6 and TRBJ1-1; D possibly corresponds to TRBD1 (5 bases). The germline V gene has CDR1 MNHNY and CDR2 SVGAGI (reference sequence). CDR3 length equals 12 residues. Trimming shortened V by 7 bases and J by 8 bases, and 14 bases separated the two germline ends. The CDR3 coding sequence is TGTGCCAGCACGGACACGAGAGGAGAAGCTTTCTTT. This translates into CASTDTRGEAFF.

This clone has a single count. V usage is TRBV9 and J usage is TRBJ1-2; 8 bases line up with TRBD1. V was clipped by 0 bases and J by 8 bases; unmatched bases: 6. Germline V gene data show CDR1 as SGDLS and CDR2 as YYNGEE. There are 14 residues in the CDR3. The DNA for the CDR3 is TGTGCCAGCAGCGTAGCCGACAGGGGTATCGGCTACACCTTC. Protein product: CASSVADRGIGYTF.

The chain combines TRBV7-6 with TRBJ2-2; D is perhaps TRBD1 (6 bases). Trimming removed 5 bases from V and 3 bases from J, with 19 bases in between. The length of the CDR3 is 17 residues. CDR1 and CDR2 from the germline V gene are SGHVS and FNYEAQ. CDR3 sequence reads: CASSPEERTAYTGELFF. CDR3 bases: TGTGCCAGCAGCCCCGAAGAAAGGACAGCCTACACCGGGGAGCTGTTTTTT.

Regarding this clone: This sequence may be a read error, since a much larger clone differs from it by one base. The chain uses TRBV5-1 and TRBJ2-7; 13 bases match TRBD2. There are 15 residues in the CDR3. CDR1 is SGHRS, CDR2 YFSETQ, per germline. Trimming at V came to 2 bases and at J to 2 bases, leaving 1 base not matched to a gene. The CDR3: CASSFGLAGAYEQYF. In DNA, the CDR3 is TGCGCCAGCAGCTTTGGACTAGCGGGAGCCTACGAGCAGTACTTC.

The rearrangement uses TRBV14 and TRBJ1-3; D call uncertain. Trimming removed 4 bases from V and 14 bases from J, with 21 bases in between. CDR3 length: 14 residues. In germline, CDR1 is SGHDN, CDR2 FVKESK. The CDR3 loop is CASSRLGYRGILYF. In DNA form, the CDR3 reads TGTGCCAGCAGCCGCCTCGGTTATCGAGGAATCTTATATTTT.